A single TCR beta chain is shown here with its context. V was trimmed by 2 bases and J by 7 bases, leaving 5 bases between them. CDR3 length: 10 residues. Germline CDR1 and CDR2: DFQATT and SNEGSKA (reference sequence). This record belongs to a study of blood T cell repertoires in COVID-19. Study-level information: PBMCs, B-cell-depleted T cells, or T cells were the source of the cDNA or gDNA that made up the material.

In the source study's methods: Amplification of reference gene primers provided the estimated nucleated cell counts. TCRdb's table, derived via immunoSEQ multiplex PCR, lists solely in-frame clones and lacks some. The V and J calls and clone size are taken from that table; D and trimming were inferred from the DNA. The sample includes 180,000 or so clones, about four fifths seen only once; the top ten take more than 9.5%. The receptor was isolated from a woman aged 40-49 years with COVID-19, enrolled during active disease. The chain has TRBV20-1 and TRBJ1-2, with no clear D. The sequencing sample was made of peripheral blood. The DNA of the CDR3 is TGCAGTGCTAGAAGAGCTGGCTACACCTTC. Encoded protein: CSARRAGYTF.